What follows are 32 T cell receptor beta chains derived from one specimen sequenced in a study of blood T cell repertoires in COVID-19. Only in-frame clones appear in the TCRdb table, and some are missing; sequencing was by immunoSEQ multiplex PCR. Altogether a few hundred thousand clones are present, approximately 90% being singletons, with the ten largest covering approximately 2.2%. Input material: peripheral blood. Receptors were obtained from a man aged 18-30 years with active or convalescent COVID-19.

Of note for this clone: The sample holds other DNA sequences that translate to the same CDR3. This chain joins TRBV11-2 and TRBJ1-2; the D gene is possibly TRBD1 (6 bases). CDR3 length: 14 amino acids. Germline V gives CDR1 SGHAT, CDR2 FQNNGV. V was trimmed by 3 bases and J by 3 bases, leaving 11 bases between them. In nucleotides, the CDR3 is TGTGCCAGCAGCTTGGGGGCTGGGGACTATGGCTACACCTTC. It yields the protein CASSLGAGDYGYTF.

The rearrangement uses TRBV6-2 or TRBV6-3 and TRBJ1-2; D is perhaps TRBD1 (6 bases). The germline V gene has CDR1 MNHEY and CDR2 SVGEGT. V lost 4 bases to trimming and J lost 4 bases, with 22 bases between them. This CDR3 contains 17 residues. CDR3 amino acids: CASSLISGTNEGYGYTF. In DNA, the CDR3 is TGTGCCAGCAGTTTGATCTCCGGGACAAATGAGGGCTATGGCTACACCTTC.

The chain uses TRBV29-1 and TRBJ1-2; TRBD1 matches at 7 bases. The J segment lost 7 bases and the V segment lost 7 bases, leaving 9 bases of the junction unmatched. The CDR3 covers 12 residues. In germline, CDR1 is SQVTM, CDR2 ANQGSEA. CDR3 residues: CSARRGGVGYTF. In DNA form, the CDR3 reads TGCAGCGCAAGGCGAGGGGGCGTTGGCTACACCTTC.

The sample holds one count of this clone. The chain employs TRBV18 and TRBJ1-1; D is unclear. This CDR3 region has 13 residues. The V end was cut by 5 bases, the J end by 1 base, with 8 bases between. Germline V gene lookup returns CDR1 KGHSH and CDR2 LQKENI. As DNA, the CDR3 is TGTGCCAGCTCAAAATCAGAGAACACTGAAGCTTTCTTT. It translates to CASSKSENTEAFF.

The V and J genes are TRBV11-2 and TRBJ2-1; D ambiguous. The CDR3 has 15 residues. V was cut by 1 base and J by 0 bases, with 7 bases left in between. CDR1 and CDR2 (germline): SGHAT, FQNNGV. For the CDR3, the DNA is TGTGCCAGCAGCTTAGTACAGAGCTCCTACAATGAGCAGTTCTTC. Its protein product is CASSLVQSSYNEQFF. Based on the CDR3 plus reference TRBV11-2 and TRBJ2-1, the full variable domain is EAGVAQSPRYKIIEKRQSVAFWCNPISGHATLYWYQQILGQGPKLLIQFQNNGVVDDSQLPKDRFSAERLKGVDSTLKIQPAKLEDSAVYLCASSLVQSSYNEQFFGPGTRLTVL.

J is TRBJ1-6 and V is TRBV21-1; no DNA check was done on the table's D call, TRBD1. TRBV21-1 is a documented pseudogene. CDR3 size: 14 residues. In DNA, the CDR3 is TGTGCCAGAGAAGAACAGGGGGCGAATTCACCCCTCCACTTT. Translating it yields CAREEQGANSPLHF.

The chain's CDR3 is CASSIGTGLNEQFF. DNA for the CDR3: TGTGCCAGTAGTATAGGGACAGGGCTCAATGAGCAGTTCTTC. This chain uses TRBV19 with TRBJ2-1, with 8 bases that match TRBD1. Germline loops: CDR1 LNHDA, CDR2 SQIVND (reference sequence). Trimming at V came to 1 base and at J to 6 bases, leaving 2 bases not matched to a gene. The CDR3 is 14 amino acids. Full variable domain (outside the CDR3, taken from reference TRBV19 and TRBJ2-1): DGGITQSPKYLFRKEGQNVTLSCEQNLNHDAMYWYRQDPGQGLRLIYYSQIVNDFQKGDIAEGYSVSREKKESFPLTVTSAQKNPTAFYLCASSIGTGLNEQFFGPGTRLTVL.

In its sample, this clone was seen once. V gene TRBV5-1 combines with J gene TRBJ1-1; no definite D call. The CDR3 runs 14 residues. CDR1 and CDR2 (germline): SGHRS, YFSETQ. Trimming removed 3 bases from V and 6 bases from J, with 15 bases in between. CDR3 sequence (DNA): TGCGCCAGCAGCTACTCGGATTTAACAGCTGAAGCTTTCTTT. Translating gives CASSYSDLTAEAFF.

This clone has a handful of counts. The CDR3 reads CASSLAPATSIAGELFF. The CDR3 DNA reads as TGCGCCAGCAGCTTGGCCCCTGCGACTAGCATCGCCGGGGAGCTGTTTTTT. The rearrangement links TRBV5-1 to TRBJ2-2, with TRBD2 identical over 7 bases. The CDR3 runs to 17 residues. Losses at the gene ends were 0 bases for V and 6 bases for J; bases not matched to a gene: 11. Germline V gene sequence: CDR1 SGHRS, CDR2 YFSETQ.

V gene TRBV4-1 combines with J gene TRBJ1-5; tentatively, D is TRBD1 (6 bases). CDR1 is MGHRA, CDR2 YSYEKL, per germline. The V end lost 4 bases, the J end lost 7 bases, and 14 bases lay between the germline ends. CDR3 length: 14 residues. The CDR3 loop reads CASSLTGRGQPQHF. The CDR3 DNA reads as TGCGCCAGCAGCCTTACAGGGAGAGGACAGCCCCAGCATTTT.

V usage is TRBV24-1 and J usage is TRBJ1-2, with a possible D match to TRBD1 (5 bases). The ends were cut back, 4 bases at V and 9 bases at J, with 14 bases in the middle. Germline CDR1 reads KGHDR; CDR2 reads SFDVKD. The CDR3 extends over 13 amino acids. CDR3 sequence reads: CATSDPWTRSYTF. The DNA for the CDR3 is TGTGCCACCAGTGACCCCTGGACACGTAGCTACACCTTC.

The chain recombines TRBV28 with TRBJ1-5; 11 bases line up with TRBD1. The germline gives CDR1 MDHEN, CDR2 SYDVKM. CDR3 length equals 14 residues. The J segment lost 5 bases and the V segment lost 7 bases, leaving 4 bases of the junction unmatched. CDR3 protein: CASTGTGGHQPQHF. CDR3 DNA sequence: TGTGCCAGCACCGGGACAGGGGGTCATCAGCCCCAGCATTTT.

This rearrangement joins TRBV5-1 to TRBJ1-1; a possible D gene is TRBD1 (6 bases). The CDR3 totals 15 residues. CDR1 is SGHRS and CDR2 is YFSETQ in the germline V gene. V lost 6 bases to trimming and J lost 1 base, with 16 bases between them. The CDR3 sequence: CASNEEPGQNTEAFF. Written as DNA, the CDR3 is TGCGCCAGCAACGAAGAACCGGGACAGAACACTGAAGCTTTCTTT.

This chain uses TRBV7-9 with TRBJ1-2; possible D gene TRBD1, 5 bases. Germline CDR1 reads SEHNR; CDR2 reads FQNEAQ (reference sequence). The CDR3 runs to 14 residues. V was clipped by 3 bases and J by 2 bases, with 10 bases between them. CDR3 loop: CASSFRGTNYGYTF. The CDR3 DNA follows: TGTGCCAGCAGCTTCCGGGGGACGAACTATGGCTACACCTTC.

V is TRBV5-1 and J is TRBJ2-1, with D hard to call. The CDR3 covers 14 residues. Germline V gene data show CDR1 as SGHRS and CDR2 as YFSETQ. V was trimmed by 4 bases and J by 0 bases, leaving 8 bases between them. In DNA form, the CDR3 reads TGCGCCAGCAGCCCACCGAGCTCCTACAATGAGCAGTTCTTC. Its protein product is CASSPPSSYNEQFF.

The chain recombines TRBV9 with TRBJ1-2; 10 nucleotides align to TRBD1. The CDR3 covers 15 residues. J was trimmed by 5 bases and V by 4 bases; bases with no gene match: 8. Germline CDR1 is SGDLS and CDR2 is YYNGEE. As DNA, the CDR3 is TGTGCCAGCAGCCGGACCTCGGGACAGGGGTATGGCTACACCTTC. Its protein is CASSRTSGQGYGYTF.

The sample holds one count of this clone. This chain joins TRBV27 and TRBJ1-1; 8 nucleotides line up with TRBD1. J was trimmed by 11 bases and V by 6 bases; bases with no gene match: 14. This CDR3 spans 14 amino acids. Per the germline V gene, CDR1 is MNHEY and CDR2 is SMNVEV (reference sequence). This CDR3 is CASRVLGQGLTAFF. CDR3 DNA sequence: TGTGCCAGCAGAGTGCTTGGACAGGGCCTGACGGCTTTCTTT.

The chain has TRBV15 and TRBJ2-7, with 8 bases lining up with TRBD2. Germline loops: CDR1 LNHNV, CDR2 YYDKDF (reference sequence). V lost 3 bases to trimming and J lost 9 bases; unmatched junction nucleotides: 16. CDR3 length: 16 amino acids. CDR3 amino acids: CATSRPEKLAAAGQYF. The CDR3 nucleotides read TGTGCCACCAGCAGGCCGGAGAAACTAGCGGCCGCGGGGCAGTACTTC.

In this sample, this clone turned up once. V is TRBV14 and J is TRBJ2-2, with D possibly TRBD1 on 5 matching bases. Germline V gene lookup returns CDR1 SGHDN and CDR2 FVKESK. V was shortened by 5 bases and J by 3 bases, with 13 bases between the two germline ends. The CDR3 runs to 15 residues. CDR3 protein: CASSERQTYTGELFF. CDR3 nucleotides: TGTGCCAGCAGCGAACGACAGACTTACACCGGGGAGCTGTTTTTT.

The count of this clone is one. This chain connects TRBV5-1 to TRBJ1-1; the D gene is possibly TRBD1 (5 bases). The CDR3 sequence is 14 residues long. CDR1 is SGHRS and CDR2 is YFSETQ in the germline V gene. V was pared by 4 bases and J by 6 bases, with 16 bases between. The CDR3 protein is CASSKNKGIAEAFF. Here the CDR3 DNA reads TGCGCCAGCAGCAAGAACAAGGGGATAGCTGAAGCTTTCTTT.

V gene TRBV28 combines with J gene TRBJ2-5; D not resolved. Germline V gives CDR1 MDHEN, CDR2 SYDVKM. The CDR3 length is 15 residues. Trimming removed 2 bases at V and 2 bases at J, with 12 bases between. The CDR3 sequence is CASSLGQVRQETQYF. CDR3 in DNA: TGTGCCAGCAGTTTAGGCCAGGTCCGGCAAGAGACCCAGTACTTC.

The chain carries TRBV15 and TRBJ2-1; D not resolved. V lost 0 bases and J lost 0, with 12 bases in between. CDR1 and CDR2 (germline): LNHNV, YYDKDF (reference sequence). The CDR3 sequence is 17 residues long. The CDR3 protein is CATSRDLAVSSYNEQFF. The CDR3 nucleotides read TGTGCCACCAGCAGAGATTTAGCAGTATCCTCCTACAATGAGCAGTTCTTC.

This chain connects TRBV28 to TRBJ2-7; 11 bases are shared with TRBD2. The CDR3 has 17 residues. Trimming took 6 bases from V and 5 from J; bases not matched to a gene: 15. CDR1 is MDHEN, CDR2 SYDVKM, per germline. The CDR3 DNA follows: TGTGCCAGCAGCACCAATCTACTAGCGGGAGACGTGAACGAGCAGTACTTC. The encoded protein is CASSTNLLAGDVNEQYF. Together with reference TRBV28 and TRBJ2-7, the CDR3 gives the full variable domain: DVKVTQSSRYLVKRTGEKVFLECVQDMDHENMFWYRQDPGLGLRLIYFSYDVKMKEKGDIPEGYSVSREKKERFSLILESASTNQTSMYLCASSTNLLAGDVNEQYFGPGTRLTVT.

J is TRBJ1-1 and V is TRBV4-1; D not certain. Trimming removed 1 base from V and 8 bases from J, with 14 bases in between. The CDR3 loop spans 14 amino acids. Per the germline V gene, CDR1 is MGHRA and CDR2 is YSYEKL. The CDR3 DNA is TGCGCCAGCAGCCAAGGGGAGACGTCAGGCGAAGCTTTCTTT. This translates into CASSQGETSGEAFF.

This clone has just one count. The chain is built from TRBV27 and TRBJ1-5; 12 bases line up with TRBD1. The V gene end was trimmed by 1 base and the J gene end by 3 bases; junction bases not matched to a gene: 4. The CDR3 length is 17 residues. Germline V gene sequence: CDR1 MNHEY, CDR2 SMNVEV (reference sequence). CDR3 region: CASSLLGTGGFNQPQHF. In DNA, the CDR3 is TGTGCCAGCAGTTTATTAGGGACAGGGGGCTTCAATCAGCCCCAGCATTTT.

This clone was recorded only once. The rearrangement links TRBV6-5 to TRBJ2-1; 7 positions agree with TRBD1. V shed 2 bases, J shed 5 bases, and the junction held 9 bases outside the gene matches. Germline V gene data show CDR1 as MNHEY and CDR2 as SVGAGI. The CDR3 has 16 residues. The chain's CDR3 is CASSYAETGFNNEQFF. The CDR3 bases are TGTGCCAGCAGTTACGCAGAGACAGGGTTCAACAATGAGCAGTTCTTC.

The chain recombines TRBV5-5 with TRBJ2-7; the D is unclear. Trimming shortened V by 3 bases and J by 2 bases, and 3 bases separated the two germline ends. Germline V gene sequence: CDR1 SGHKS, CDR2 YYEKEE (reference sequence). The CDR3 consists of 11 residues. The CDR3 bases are TGTGCCAGCAGCTCTCCCTACGAGCAGTACTTC. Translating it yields CASSSPYEQYF.

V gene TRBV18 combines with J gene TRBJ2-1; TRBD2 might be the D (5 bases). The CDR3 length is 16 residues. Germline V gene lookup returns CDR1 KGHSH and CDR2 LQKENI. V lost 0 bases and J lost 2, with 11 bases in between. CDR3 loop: CASSPPASLAYNEQFF. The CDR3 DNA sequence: TGTGCCAGCTCACCACCCGCTAGCCTGGCCTACAATGAGCAGTTCTTC. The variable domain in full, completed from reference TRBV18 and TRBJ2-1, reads NAGVMQNPRHLVRRRGQEARLRCSPMKGHSHVYWYRQLPEEGLKFMVYLQKENIIDESGMPKERFSAEFPKEGPSILRIQQVVRGDSAAYFCASSPPASLAYNEQFFGPGTRLTVL.

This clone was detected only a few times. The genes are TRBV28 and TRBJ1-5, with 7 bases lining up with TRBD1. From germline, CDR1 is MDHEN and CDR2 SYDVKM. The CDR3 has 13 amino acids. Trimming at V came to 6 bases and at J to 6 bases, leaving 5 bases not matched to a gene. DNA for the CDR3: TGTGCCAGCAGGGAGGGGGCAGGTCAGCCCCAGCATTTT. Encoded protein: CASREGAGQPQHF.

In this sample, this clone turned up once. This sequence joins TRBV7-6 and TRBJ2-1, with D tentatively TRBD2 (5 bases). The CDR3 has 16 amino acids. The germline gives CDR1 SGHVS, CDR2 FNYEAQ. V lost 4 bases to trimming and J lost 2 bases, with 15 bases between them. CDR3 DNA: TGTGCCAGCAGCTACAGTAGCGAGACCCCCTACAATGAGCAGTTCTTC. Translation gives CASSYSSETPYNEQFF.

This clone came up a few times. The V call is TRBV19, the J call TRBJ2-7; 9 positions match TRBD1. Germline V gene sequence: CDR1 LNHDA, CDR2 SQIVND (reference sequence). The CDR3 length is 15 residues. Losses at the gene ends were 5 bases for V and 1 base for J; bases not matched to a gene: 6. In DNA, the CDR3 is TGTGCCAGTAGTGCCCGAGGGACAGGGTCCTACGAGCAGTACTTC. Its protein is CASSARGTGSYEQYF. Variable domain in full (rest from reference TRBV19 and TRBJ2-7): DGGITQSPKYLFRKEGQNVTLSCEQNLNHDAMYWYRQDPGQGLRLIYYSQIVNDFQKGDIAEGYSVSREKKESFPLTVTSAQKNPTAFYLCASSARGTGSYEQYFGPGTRLTVT.

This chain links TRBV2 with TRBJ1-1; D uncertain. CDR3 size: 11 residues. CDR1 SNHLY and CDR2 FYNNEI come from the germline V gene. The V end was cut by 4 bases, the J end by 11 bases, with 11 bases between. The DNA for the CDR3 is TGTGCCAGCAGTGTCGAGAGCGGCGCTTTCTTT. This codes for CASSVESGAFF. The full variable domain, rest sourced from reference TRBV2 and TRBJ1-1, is EPEVTQTPSHQVTQMGQEVILRCVPISNHLYFYWYRQILGQKVEFLVSFYNNEISEKSEIFDDQFSVERPDGSNFTLKIRSTKLEDSAMYFCASSVESGAFFGQGTRLTVV.